The rows below give T cell receptor beta chains drawn from one sample of a study of Ad26.COV2.S vaccination and SARS-CoV-2 variants. Libraries were prepared by immunoSEQ multiplex PCR; TCRdb keeps only in-frame clonotypes and omits some of them. The profile shows approximately 140,000 clones, just over 85% of them singletons. Material: peripheral blood, obtained after recovery from COVID-19. These receptors all come from a human donor who had recovered from COVID-19. The CDR3 runs from the conserved cysteine through the conserved F or W. The D gene is left open where the match is weak. Expanded clones get a size class; other rows say once, few or many, or leave the size out.

size	J	V	D	CDR3	DNA
.	TRBJ2-7	TRBV10-1	.	CASSESGEDEQYF	TGCGCCAGCAGTGAGTCGGGAGAGGACGAGCAGTACTTC
.	TRBJ2-6	TRBV5-6	.	CASRNSGSSGANVLTF	TGTGCCAGCAGAAATAGCGGAAGCTCTGGGGCCAACGTCCTGACTTTC
.	TRBJ1-1	TRBV18	TRBD1	CASSQGQGGTEAFF	TGTGCCAGCTCACAGGGACAGGGAGGAACTGAAGCTTTCTTT
.	TRBJ2-1	TRBV30	TRBD2	CAWSGGQPGLAGGLSRNEQFF	TGTGCCTGGAGCGGAGGACAGCCGGGACTAGCGGGGGGCCTATCGAGGAATGAGCAGTTCTTC
.	TRBJ2-7	TRBV19	.	CASSMGPLGYEQYF	TGTGCCAGTAGTATGGGACCCTTGGGCTACGAGCAGTACTTC
.	TRBJ1-1	TRBV5-1	.	CASSLKSRDTEAFF	TGCGCCAGCAGCTTAAAGTCTAGGGACACTGAAGCTTTCTTT
.	TRBJ2-7	TRBV29-1	TRBD1	CSVGDSAYEQYF	TGCAGCGTCGGGGACAGTGCCTACGAGCAGTACTTC
few	TRBJ1-6	TRBV2	.	CASSEGLRNSPLHF	TGTGCCAGCAGTGAAGGGCTTCGTAATTCACCCCTCCACTTT
.	TRBJ2-2	TRBV11-2	.	CASSLDLFRAWAGELFF	TGTGCCAGCAGCTTAGATCTCTTTCGCGCCTGGGCCGGGGAGCTGTTTTTT
.	TRBJ2-6	TRBV29-1	TRBD2	CSAGGGSGANVLTF	TGCAGCGCTGGGGGGGGCTCTGGGGCCAACGTCCTGACTTTC
.	TRBJ1-5	TRBV2	.	CASSTGNGGNQPQHF	TGTGCCAGCAGTACAGGGAATGGGGGCAATCAGCCCCAGCATTTT
.	TRBJ2-7	TRBV5-1	.	CASSLVGQVTYEQYF	TGCGCCAGCAGCTTGGTTGGTCAGGTAACCTACGAGCAGTACTTC
.	TRBJ2-1	TRBV9	TRBD2	CASSGGTSGGAGQFF	TGTGCCAGCAGCGGCGGGACTAGCGGGGGGGCAGGGCAGTTCTTC
.	TRBJ2-1	TRBV10-3	.	CAISDSGRPRDEQFF	TGTGCCATCAGTGACTCGGGCAGGCCTCGGGATGAGCAGTTCTTC
.	TRBJ2-5	TRBV2	.	CASKGEGGQETQYF	TGTGCCAGTAAAGGGGAGGGGGGCCAAGAGACCCAGTACTTC
.	TRBJ1-5	TRBV7-8	.	CASSLVSGGFGGQPQHF	TGTGCCAGCAGCTTAGTATCCGGGGGCTTTGGTGGTCAGCCCCAGCATTTT
.	TRBJ2-7	TRBV4-3	.	CASSPSDGYEQYF	TGCGCCAGCAGCCCCTCGGATGGCTACGAGCAGTACTTC
.	TRBJ2-3	TRBV7-9	.	CASSSRSRDDTQYF	TGTGCCAGCAGCTCCCGGTCCAGGGATGATACGCAGTATTTT
.	TRBJ2-1	TRBV7-6	.	CASSQRPGSGSYNEQFF	TGTGCCAGCAGCCAAAGGCCAGGGTCAGGGTCCTACAATGAGCAGTTCTTC
.	TRBJ2-7	TRBV5-1	.	CASSLVGDYEQYF	TGCGCCAGCAGCTTGGTAGGTGACTACGAGCAGTACTTC
.	TRBJ2-3	TRBV19	.	CASSRTRTDTQYF	TGTGCCAGTAGTAGGACCCGCACAGATACGCAGTATTTT
.	TRBJ1-3	TRBV28	TRBD1	CASRREHLGRLTGDMNTIYF	TGTGCCAGCAGGAGGGAGCATCTAGGAAGACTAACAGGGGACATGAACACCATATATTTT
.	TRBJ2-1	TRBV28	.	CASSLGAVSYNEQFF	TGTGCCAGCAGTTTAGGAGCGGTCTCCTACAATGAGCAGTTCTTC
.	TRBJ2-3	TRBV19	TRBD2	CASSRTSGGALDTQYF	TGTGCCAGTAGTAGGACTAGCGGGGGGGCCTTGGATACGCAGTATTTT
.	TRBJ2-1	TRBV6-6	TRBD1	CASTPPTGTGSIEQFF	TGTGCCAGCACCCCGCCCACCGGGACAGGGTCCATTGAGCAGTTCTTC
.	TRBJ2-1	TRBV9	TRBD2	CASSVGLAGAPTGFGQQFF	TGTGCCAGCAGCGTAGGACTAGCGGGGGCTCCCACCGGGTTCGGGCAGCAGTTCTTC
few	TRBJ2-6	TRBV19	.	CASSASSGANVLTF	TGTGCCAGTTCGGCGAGCTCTGGGGCCAACGTCCTGACTTTC
.	TRBJ1-2	TRBV10-3	.	CAISGYRNRVAGYTF	TGTGCCATCAGTGGATATAGGAACAGGGTAGCTGGCTACACCTTC
once	TRBJ2-7	TRBV19	TRBD1	CASSITTGEYEQYF	TGTGCCAGTAGTATAACGACAGGGGAGTACGAGCAGTACTTC
.	TRBJ2-3	TRBV7-9	.	CASSITSLTTQYF	TGTGCCAGCAGCATTACATCCCTAACCACGCAGTATTTT
.	TRBJ1-6	TRBV10-3	.	CAISERGGGGNSPLHF	TGTGCCATCAGTGAACGAGGCGGAGGGGGTAATTCACCCCTCCACTTT
once	TRBJ2-1	TRBV5-8	TRBD1	CASSLGTGGYEQFF	TGTGCCAGCAGCTTGGGAACAGGGGGATATGAGCAGTTCTTC
.	TRBJ1-3	TRBV7-7	.	CASSPPYGTPRNTIYF	TGTGCTAGCAGTCCCCCCTACGGGACACCCAGAAACACCATATATTTT
.	TRBJ2-3	TRBV10-3	.	CAISDGGGADTQYF	TGTGCCATCAGTGATGGGGGTGGCGCAGATACGCAGTATTTT
.	TRBJ1-2	TRBV12-5	.	CASGLFFWGAEGYTF	TGTGCTAGTGGTCTTTTTTTTTGGGGGGCGGAAGGCTACACCTTC
few	TRBJ2-7	TRBV7-2	.	CASSFGTRTYEQYF	TGTGCCAGCAGCTTTGGGACAAGAACCTACGAGCAGTACTTC
.	TRBJ2-5	TRBV6-4	TRBD1	CASSDEGALETQYF	TGTGCCAGCAGTGACGAGGGGGCGCTGGAGACCCAGTACTTC
.	TRBJ1-2	TRBV6-5	.	CATQPGGKVHTF	TGTGCCACCCAGCCCGGGGGAAAGGTCCACACCTTC
.	TRBJ2-7	TRBV28	TRBD2	CASRPSGSYEQYF	TGTGCCAGCAGACCTAGCGGATCCTACGAGCAGTACTTC
.	TRBJ2-7	TRBV6-5	TRBD2	CASRPRTAGDEQYF	TGTGCCAGCAGGCCCCGGACAGCGGGGGACGAGCAGTACTTC
.	TRBJ2-2	TRBV4-3	.	CASSQDGFTGELFF	TGCGCCAGCAGCCAAGATGGCTTCACCGGGGAGCTGTTTTTT
few	TRBJ1-1	TRBV29-1	.	CSVDYSDTEAFF	TGCAGCGTGGACTATTCGGACACTGAAGCTTTCTTT
.	TRBJ2-1	TRBV9	TRBD1	CASSVPQGAGEQFF	TGTGCCAGCAGCGTGCCCCAGGGGGCAGGTGAGCAGTTCTTC
once	TRBJ1-2	TRBV19	.	CASQTKPNYGYTF	TGTGCCAGCCAGACAAAGCCTAACTATGGCTACACCTTC
.	TRBJ2-7	TRBV3-1/TRBV3-2	.	CASSYGASDEQYF	TGTGCCAGCAGCTACGGAGCCAGCGACGAGCAGTACTTC
.	TRBJ1-1	TRBV7-2	.	CASRPQGGFTEAFF	TGTGCCAGCAGGCCACAGGGAGGGTTCACTGAAGCTTTCTTT
.	TRBJ2-5	TRBV5-4	.	CASSTGPKETQYF	TGTGCCAGCAGTACAGGGCCAAAAGAGACCCAGTACTTC
.	TRBJ1-5	TRBV10-3	.	CATRPGLSDQPQHF	TGTGCCACTCGGCCGGGACTAAGCGATCAGCCCCAGCATTTT
.	TRBJ1-1	TRBV4-3	.	CASSQEDSGNTEAFF	TGCGCCAGCAGCCAAGAAGACTCGGGGAACACTGAAGCTTTCTTT
.	TRBJ1-1	TRBV7-9	.	CASSFGLGWAEAFF	TGTGCCAGCAGCTTCGGTTTGGGTTGGGCTGAAGCTTTCTTT
.	TRBJ1-2	TRBV30	TRBD1	CAWTLRDRLNYGYTF	TGTGCCTGGACACTCCGGGACAGGCTTAACTATGGCTACACCTTC
.	TRBJ2-1	TRBV7-8	TRBD2	CASSPPGLAGGRVNEQFF	TGTGCCAGCAGCCCGCCCGGACTAGCGGGGGGGCGAGTCAATGAGCAGTTCTTC
few	TRBJ2-3	TRBV28	.	CASSLSEAYSADTQYF	TGTGCCAGCAGTTTAAGCGAGGCCTACAGCGCAGATACGCAGTATTTT
.	TRBJ1-1	TRBV30	.	CAWSAWPVNTEAFF	TGTGCCTGGAGTGCTTGGCCCGTAAACACTGAAGCTTTCTTT
once	TRBJ2-5	TRBV7-2	.	CASSLGGGRETQYF	TGTGCCAGCAGCTTAGGTGGGGGGCGGGAGACCCAGTACTTC
.	TRBJ1-2	TRBV5-1	.	CASSLAGHKSYGYTF	TGCGCCAGCAGCTTGGCCGGACACAAGTCTTATGGCTACACCTTC
.	TRBJ1-1	TRBV5-4	.	CASSLEQPNTEAFF	TGTGCCAGCAGCTTGGAACAGCCGAACACTGAAGCTTTCTTT
.	TRBJ1-6	TRBV25-1	.	CASSETGRNSPLHF	TGTGCCAGCAGTGAAACAGGGCGGAATTCACCCCTCCACTTT
.	TRBJ1-1	TRBV6-5	TRBD1	CASSYRQGANLEAFF	TGTGCCAGCAGTTACAGACAGGGGGCGAATCTTGAAGCTTTCTTT